The entry below describes one TCR beta chain. Trimming removed 5 bases from V and 1 base from J; junction bases left unmatched: 4. Germline V gene sequence: CDR1 MDHEN, CDR2 SYDVKM. The CDR3 totals 16 residues. This record belongs to a study of blood T cell repertoires in COVID-19. Study-wide context: Acute-phase and convalescent COVID-19 samples originated in the United States, Italy and Spain. PBMCs, B-cell-depleted T cells, or T cells were the source of the cDNA or gDNA that made up the material.

Under the authors' procedure: The assay estimated nucleated cells by amplifying reference gene primers. Sequencing used immunoSEQ multiplex PCR; TCRdb keeps in-frame clones, though not all of them. D and trimming come from the DNA, and the V and J calls and clone size come from that table. The data show some 250,000 clones, about 82% seen once. The chain couples TRBV28 to TRBJ2-2; 10 positions agree with TRBD1. This receptor was taken from an elderly man with acute or convalescent COVID-19. Sequencing was performed on peripheral blood. The CDR3 DNA reads as TGTGCCAGCAGTCTTTGGACAGGGGGGAACACCGGGGAGCTGTTTTTT. It is translated as CASSLWTGGNTGELFF.